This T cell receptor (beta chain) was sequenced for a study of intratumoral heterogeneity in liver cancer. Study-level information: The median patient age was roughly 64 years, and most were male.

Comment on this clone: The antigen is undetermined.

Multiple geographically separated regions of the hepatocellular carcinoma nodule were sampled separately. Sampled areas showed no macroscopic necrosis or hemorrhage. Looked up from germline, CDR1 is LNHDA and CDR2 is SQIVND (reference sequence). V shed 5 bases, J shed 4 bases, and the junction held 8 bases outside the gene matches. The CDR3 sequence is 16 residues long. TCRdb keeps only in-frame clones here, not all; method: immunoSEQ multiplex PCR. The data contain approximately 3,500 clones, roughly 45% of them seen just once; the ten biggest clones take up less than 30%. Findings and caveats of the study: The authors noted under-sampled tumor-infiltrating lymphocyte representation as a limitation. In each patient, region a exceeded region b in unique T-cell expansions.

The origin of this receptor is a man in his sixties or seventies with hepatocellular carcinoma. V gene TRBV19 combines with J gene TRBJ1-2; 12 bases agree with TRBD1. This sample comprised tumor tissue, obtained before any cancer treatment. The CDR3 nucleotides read TGTGCCAGTAGTCTCCCGGGACAGGGGGCCAGCTATGGCTACACCTTC. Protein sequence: CASSLPGQGASYGYTF.